This T cell receptor (beta chain) was sequenced in a study of cytomegalovirus exposure and HLA in healthy donors. Findings and caveats of the study: Most CMV-associated TCR beta chains appeared HLA-restricted in a later analysis.

With 60 Vbeta and 13 Jbeta primers, the PCR was carried out. TCRdb's copy holds only in-frame clones and misses some; the assay was immunoSEQ multiplex PCR. The sample includes about 110,000 clones, 70% to 80% of them seen just once. As for this clone: What it binds is unknown.

The CDR3 sequence is 13 residues long. Germline loops: CDR1 SEHNR, CDR2 FQNEAQ (reference sequence). Trimming took 11 bases from V and 0 from J, leaving 10 bases between them. This sequence was found in a man aged 60 to 75 in good health and CMV-seronegative. The chain employs TRBV7-9 and TRBJ2-2; the D is unclear. Sequencing was done on a sample of PBMCs. Here the CDR3 reads CAATETNTGELFF. The CDR3 bases are TGTGCCGCAACCGAGACGAACACCGGGGAGCTGTTTTTT. Based on the CDR3 plus reference TRBV7-9 and TRBJ2-2, the full variable domain is DTGVSQNPRHKITKRGQNVTFRCDPISEHNRLYWYRQTLGQGPEFLTYFQNEAQLEKSRLLSDRFSAERPKGSFSTLEIQRTEQGDSAMYLCAATETNTGELFFGEGSRLTVL.